This T cell receptor (beta chain) came from a study of T cells expressing NK-cell markers. About the research overall: Of eight sequenced donors, seven were HCMV-seropositive and one HCMV-seronegative. Overall study findings and caveats: Clones of NKG2C+ T cells that had expanded were of unclear HCMV specificity.

This CDR3 has 17 residues. CDR1 SSHAT and CDR2 FNYEAQ come from the germline V gene (reference sequence). Comments on this clonotype: The target antigen is unknown.

Generation of TCR beta cDNA was performed by 5'RACE template switching incorporating UMIs. From its re-call of the 5' RACE reads, TCRdb lists each CDR3 protein once, without DNA. The sample totals roughly 180,000 distinct CDR3 sequences. The source of this sequence is a man aged 18-69 years in good health. The chain carries TRBV7-7 and TRBJ2-5; TCRdb's D call of TRBD1 is untestable without DNA. The material sequenced was blood T cells: a sorted CD56 or NKG2C T cell subset, CD4+ or CD8+ T cells, or bulk PBMC T cells (not recorded which). CDR3 residues: CASSPRDSGRGLETQYF. The full variable domain, completed using reference TRBV7-7 and TRBJ2-5, is GAGVSQSPRYKVTKRGQDVTLRCDPISSHATLYWYQQALGQGPEFLTYFNYEAQPDKSGLPSDRFSAERPEGSISTLTIQRTEQRDSAMYRCASSPRDSGRGLETQYFGPGTRLLVL.